The 29 T cell receptor beta chains below come from one sample, sequenced in a study of T-cell memory formation after mild COVID-19. One entry per CDR3 protein, called by TCRdb with MiXCR from the 5' RACE reads. This sample has more than 250,000 distinct CDR3 sequences; 16% occur once, and the top ten carry around 20%. Material: PBMCs or a T cell subset sorted from them (not recorded which). The receptors here all came from a man between 18 and 35 years old who had mild COVID-19 (a few samples of this study predate the infection). Cell type and time point are not known.

This rearrangement joins TRBV24-1 to TRBJ2-2, with D perhaps assigned TRBD1 or TRBD2 (5 bases each). Germline CDR1 is KGHDR and CDR2 is SFDVKD. CDR3 size: 13 residues. V was cut by 9 bases and J by 1 base, with 8 bases left in between. In nucleotides, the CDR3 is TGTGCCACCGGGGACGAGAACACCGGGGAGCTGTTTTTT. It specifies CATGDENTGELFF.

This chain joins TRBV25-1 and TRBJ2-7, with D hard to call. The germline V and J ends were trimmed by 5 bases and 2 bases, with 7 bases remaining between them. Germline CDR1 and CDR2: MGHDK and SYGVNS. This CDR3 contains 12 residues. CDR3 protein: CASSFEAYEQYF. The CDR3 nucleotides are TGTGCCAGCAGTTTTGAAGCCTACGAGCAGTACTTC.

This chain uses TRBV7-9 with TRBJ1-2; TRBD1 might be the D (6 bases). There are 12 residues in the CDR3. V dropped 10 bases and J dropped 3 bases, with 12 bases sitting between them. Per the germline V gene, CDR1 is SEHNR and CDR2 is FQNEAQ (reference sequence). The CDR3 loop is CATHGGHYGYTF. The DNA of the CDR3 is TGTGCCACCCATGGGGGGCACTATGGCTACACCTTC. The whole variable domain, filled in from reference TRBV7-9 and TRBJ1-2, reads DTGVSQNPRHKITKRGQNVTFRCDPISEHNRLYWYRQTLGQGPEFLTYFQNEAQLEKSRLLSDRFSAERPKGSFSTLEIQRTEQGDSAMYLCATHGGHYGYTFGSGTRLTVV.

There are many counts of this clonotype. The junction departs from germline at one end; a sequencing error may be responsible. Here the CDR3 DNA reads TGTGCCAGCAGCTCTGGACGCCCAGCCTTC. It encodes CASSSGRPAF. The chain links TRBV7-2 to TRBJ2-1; D gene uncertain. In germline, CDR1 is SGHTA, CDR2 FQGNSA. This CDR3 region has 10 residues. Using reference TRBV7-2 and TRBJ2-1 for the parts outside the CDR3, the full variable domain is GAGVSQSPSNKVTEKGKDVELRCDPISGHTALYWYRQSLGQGLEFLIYFQGNSAPDKSGLPSDRFSAERTGGSVSTLTIQRTQQEDSAVYLCASSSGRPAFGPGTRLTVL.

This clonotype was observed many times. The rearrangement uses TRBV7-2 and TRBJ2-3, with 7 bases fitting TRBD1. Germline CDR1 reads SGHTA; CDR2 reads FQGNSA. The V and J ends lost 6 bases and 2 bases, in that order; junction bases with no gene match: 8. The CDR3 is 15 amino acids. The CDR3 nucleotides read TGTGCCAGCAGTCCTGCTAGGGGGCCCACAGATACGCAGTATTTT. Translated: CASSPARGPTDTQYF.

The rearrangement links TRBV12-3 or TRBV12-4 to TRBJ2-3; TRBD2 is a possible D gene (6 bases). V was shortened by 3 bases and J by 4 bases, with 14 bases between the two germline ends. CDR3 length: 15 amino acids. DNA for the CDR3: TGTGCCAGCAGTTTCCGGAGGGTCAGGGCAGATACGCAGTATTTT. This sequence encodes CASSFRRVRADTQYF.

The rearrangement joins TRBV4-2 to TRBJ1-1, with D unresolved. Trimming pared 1 base from V and 6 bases from J, leaving 15 bases between. CDR3 length: 15 amino acids. From germline, CDR1 is LGHNA and CDR2 YNFKEQ. The CDR3 DNA is TGTGCCAGCAGCCAAGCCCCAGAGAGGCCCCCTGAAGCTTTCTTT. It encodes CASSQAPERPPEAFF.

This clonotype was detected only a few times. The genes are TRBV12-3 or TRBV12-4 and TRBJ2-1; D may be TRBD1 (6 bases). CDR3 length equals 15 residues. Between the trimmed V and J ends, which lost 3 bases and 7 bases, there was a span of 16 bases. CDR3 amino acids: CASSFRQVSGNEQFF. DNA of the CDR3: TGTGCCAGCAGTTTCCGACAGGTCTCGGGGAATGAGCAGTTCTTC.

The chain employs TRBV18 and TRBJ2-7, with D tentatively TRBD1 (5 bases). Germline CDR1 KGHSH, CDR2 LQKENI. V was pared by 6 bases and J by 7 bases, with 19 bases between. The CDR3 runs to 14 residues. CDR3 bases: TGTGCCAGCTCGTTTCTATCTCAGGGCAGAGAGCAGTACGTC. Its translation: CASSFLSQGREQYV.

This clonotype was seen ten or more times. J is TRBJ2-7 and V is TRBV7-8; D unclear. Germline V gene lookup returns CDR1 SGHVS and CDR2 FQNEAQ. The CDR3 sequence is 11 residues long. V dropped 4 bases and J dropped 4 bases, with 5 bases sitting between them. CDR3 nucleotides: TGTGCCAGCAGCTCTGAGTACGAGCAGTACTTC. It codes for CASSSEYEQYF.

A few counts support this clonotype. The V and J genes are TRBV7-2 and TRBJ1-2; D unclear. CDR1 is SGHTA, CDR2 FQGNSA, per germline. Trimming left V 1 base short and J 8 bases short, with 11 bases between. The CDR3 spans 13 residues. In nucleotides, the CDR3 is TGTGCCAGCAGCTTAGGGCCCAGCTGGGGCTACACCTTC. Translating gives CASSLGPSWGYTF.

This clonotype occurred a few times. The rearrangement joins TRBV4-1 to TRBJ2-3; no definite D call. Germline assignment: CDR1 MGHRA and CDR2 YSYEKL. The V gene lost 4 bases and the J gene lost 2 bases, with 7 bases spanning the gap. The length of the CDR3 is 13 residues. CDR3 residues: CASSPIHTDTQYF. CDR3 bases: TGCGCCAGCAGCCCAATACACACAGATACGCAGTATTTT.

This rearrangement joins TRBV5-1 to TRBJ2-5; TRBD2 is a possible D gene (6 bases). CDR3 length: 15 residues. V was clipped by 2 bases and J by 5 bases, with 16 bases between them. Looked up from germline, CDR1 is SGHRS and CDR2 is YFSETQ. CDR3 protein: CASSFTGTVSETQYF. As DNA, the CDR3 is TGCGCCAGCAGCTTCACCGGGACTGTCAGTGAGACCCAGTACTTC.

The V call is TRBV7-9, the J call TRBJ2-7; 9 bases match TRBD1. The CDR3 contains 14 residues. V dropped 5 bases and J dropped 6; count of bases not matched to a gene: 8. Looked up from germline, CDR1 is SEHNR and CDR2 is FQNEAQ (reference sequence). CDR3 sequence reads: CASSIGQGILEQYF. CDR3 coding DNA: TGTGCCAGCAGCATTGGACAGGGGATCCTCGAGCAGTACTTC.

The sample holds a few counts of this clonotype. The rearrangement joins TRBV20-1 to TRBJ1-5, with D hard to call. The V end was cut by 6 bases, the J end by 3 bases, with 18 bases between. Germline-derived CDR1 and CDR2 are DFQATT and SNEGSKA (reference sequence). The length of the CDR3 is 15 residues. For the CDR3, the DNA is TGCAGTGCCTTTCTCGGCATACTCCCCAATCAGCCCCAGCATTTT. Translation gives CSAFLGILPNQPQHF.

The chain carries TRBV12-3 or TRBV12-4 and TRBJ1-2; tentative D call: TRBD1 (6 bases). CDR3 size: 17 residues. V lost 5 bases to trimming and J lost 4 bases, with 23 bases between them. CDR3 in DNA: TGTGCCAGCAGTCCCTACCAGGGGATGATCTTCTCCTATGGCTACACCTTC. It translates to CASSPYQGMIFSYGYTF.

This clonotype was observed a few times. The V call is TRBV9, the J call TRBJ2-2; D tentatively fits TRBD1 or TRBD2 (5 bases each). The germline gives CDR1 SGDLS, CDR2 YYNGEE. The CDR3 length is 16 residues. The ends were cut back, 0 bases at V and 4 bases at J, with 13 bases in the middle. DNA of the CDR3: TGTGCCAGCAGCGTAGGGGCTCGGGACCTCACCGGGGAGCTGTTTTTT. It encodes CASSVGARDLTGELFF. Combining the CDR3 with reference TRBV9 and TRBJ2-2 gives the whole variable domain DSGVTQTPKHLITATGQRVTLRCSPRSGDLSVYWYQQSLDQGLQFLIQYYNGEERAKGNILERFSAQQFPDLHSELNLSSLELGDSALYFCASSVGARDLTGELFFGEGSRLTVL.

This rearrangement joins TRBV15 to TRBJ1-2, with D tentatively TRBD1 (5 bases). With 3 bases removed from V and 4 bases from J, the gap between germline ends came to 18 bases. The CDR3 totals 16 residues. Germline lookup yields CDR1 LNHNV and CDR2 YYDKDF (reference sequence). CDR3 amino acids: CATSSRRDGLPYGYTF. For the CDR3, the DNA is TGTGCCACCAGCAGTAGACGGGACGGCCTTCCCTATGGCTACACCTTC.

This clonotype was observed a handful of times. The rearrangement uses TRBV7-2 and TRBJ1-1; 10 bases map to TRBD1. Germline CDR1 and CDR2: SGHTA and FQGNSA. The ends lost 8 bases at V and 1 base at J; junction bases unmatched: 4. This CDR3 has 14 amino acids. CDR3 sequence: CASGQGGPNTEAFF. The CDR3 bases are TGTGCCAGCGGACAGGGGGGACCGAACACTGAAGCTTTCTTT.

This clonotype has a handful of counts. The chain links TRBV3-1 to TRBJ1-6; D remains ambiguous. The germline V gene encodes CDR1 LGHDT and CDR2 YNNKEL (reference sequence). This CDR3 comprises 15 residues. Trimming took 0 bases from V and 14 from J, leaving 17 bases between them. Here the CDR3 reads CASSQDATPARSLHF. In DNA, the CDR3 is TGTGCCAGCAGCCAAGATGCAACCCCCGCCAGATCCCTCCACTTT.

The table lists this clonotype with a few counts. This rearrangement joins TRBV7-3 to TRBJ2-3, with TRBD1 identical over 9 bases. This CDR3 is built from 15 residues. V shed 4 bases, J shed 3 bases, and the junction held 5 bases outside the gene matches. The germline V gene has CDR1 SGHTA and CDR2 FQGTGA. CDR3 residues: CASSSRQGGTDTQYF. In nucleotides, the CDR3 is TGTGCCAGCAGCTCCAGACAGGGGGGGACAGATACGCAGTATTTT.

This clonotype has a handful of counts. The rearrangement uses TRBV5-1 and TRBJ2-5; tentatively, D is TRBD2 (5 bases). The CDR3 sequence is 15 residues long. V lost 0 bases, J lost 5 bases, and 14 bases lay in between. Germline V gives CDR1 SGHRS, CDR2 YFSETQ. Written as DNA, the CDR3 is TGCGCCAGCAGCTTGGACCGTTTAGGGAGTGAGACCCAGTACTTC. It specifies CASSLDRLGSETQYF.

This clonotype has at least ten counts. The chain employs TRBV4-1 and TRBJ2-2; possibly TRBD1 or TRBD2 for D (6 bases each). CDR3 length: 14 residues. Trimming took off 2 bases at V and 4 bases at J, with 8 bases between the two ends. Germline V gene sequence: CDR1 MGHRA, CDR2 YSYEKL. CDR3 bases: TGCGCCAGCAGCCAACCGGGGGCCACCGGGGAGCTGTTTTTT. It specifies CASSQPGATGELFF.

The chain combines TRBV5-1 with TRBJ2-1; D might be TRBD1 or TRBD2, each matching 5 bases. Germline values: CDR1 SGHRS, CDR2 YFSETQ. The CDR3 loop spans 15 amino acids. V lost 2 bases and J 5 bases, leaving 14 bases between the germline ends. The CDR3 here is CASSFGTRVHNEQFF. For the CDR3, the DNA is TGCGCCAGCAGCTTCGGGACCCGGGTCCACAATGAGCAGTTCTTC.

V and J are TRBV7-9 and TRBJ2-3, with 11 bases matching TRBD2. Unmatched junction bases numbered 5, after V lost 6 bases and J lost 3 bases. CDR3 length: 15 residues. The V gene's germline CDR1 is SEHNR and CDR2 FQNEAQ (reference sequence). CDR3 amino acids: CASSYSGGATDTQYF. The CDR3 DNA reads as TGTGCCAGCAGTTATAGCGGGGGGGCTACAGATACGCAGTATTTT. The full variable domain, in which reference TRBV7-9 and TRBJ2-3 provide the parts outside the CDR3, is DTGVSQNPRHKITKRGQNVTFRCDPISEHNRLYWYRQTLGQGPEFLTYFQNEAQLEKSRLLSDRFSAERPKGSFSTLEIQRTEQGDSAMYLCASSYSGGATDTQYFGPGTRLTVL.

This chain uses TRBV5-6 with TRBJ1-2; D is unclear. CDR1 and CDR2 from the germline V gene are SGHDT and YYEEEE. V lost 4 bases and J lost 7, with 17 bases in between. This CDR3 spans 14 amino acids. CDR3 coding DNA: TGTGCCAGCAGCCTTGTCAGTAGCAGCCTTGGCTACACCTTC. Encoded protein: CASSLVSSSLGYTF.

The sample holds a few counts of this clonotype. The chain links TRBV20-1 to TRBJ1-2, with a tentative D call TRBD1 (6 bases). V was clipped by 0 bases and J by 4 bases, with 15 bases between them. CDR1 is DFQATT and CDR2 is SNEGSKA in the germline V gene (reference sequence). This CDR3 has 15 amino acids. Written as DNA, the CDR3 is TGCAGTGCTAGAGATTCGCAGGGGCCCTCCTATGGCTACACCTTC. Amino acids: CSARDSQGPSYGYTF.

The V gene is TRBV4-1, the J gene TRBJ1-6, with D possibly being TRBD1 (5 bases). The CDR3 extends over 14 amino acids. From germline, CDR1 is MGHRA and CDR2 YSYEKL. V lost 4 bases and J lost 8, with 12 bases in between. As DNA, the CDR3 is TGCGCCAGCAGCCCTCAGCCGGGGGATTCACCCCTCCACTTT. It yields the protein CASSPQPGDSPLHF.

This clonotype showed up just a few times. The chain has TRBV5-1 and TRBJ2-7, with TRBD1 matching 7 bases. CDR3 length: 15 amino acids. After removal of 1 base from V and 0 bases from J, the junction contained 4 bases not matched to a gene. CDR1 SGHRS and CDR2 YFSETQ come from the germline V gene. In DNA form, the CDR3 reads TGCGCCAGCAGCTTGCAGGGGGACAACTCCTACGAGCAGTACGTC. This sequence encodes CASSLQGDNSYEQYV.